This T cell receptor beta chain originates from a study of neoadjuvant nivolumab and ipilimumab in lung cancer. Study-wide context: Patients got nivolumab 3 mg/kg on days 1, 15 and 29; combination added ipilimumab 1 mg/kg day 1.

Generated by immunoSEQ multiplex PCR, the TCRdb table keeps only in-frame clones and is missing some. The sample yields some 5,600 clones, 91% seen once. This CDR3 has 15 residues. Trimming at V came to 5 bases and at J to 5 bases, leaving 3 bases not matched to a gene. Germline loops: CDR1 SGHTA, CDR2 FQGTGA. Remarks on this clone: Its antigen is as yet unknown.

General study results and limits: Only a small number of samples underwent TCR sequencing. Compared with tumor-adjacent uninvolved lung, resected tumors showed greater richness and clonality.

Material: blood, obtained after neoadjuvant nivolumab, alone or with ipilimumab, at or shortly before surgery. The origin of this receptor is an adult with non-small cell lung cancer. Some clones in this sample may be carry-over from other donors' samples. The chain has TRBV7-3 and TRBJ2-1; 13 bases align to TRBD2. DNA for the CDR3: TGTGCCAGCAGCGACGGGACTAGCGGGAACAATGAGCAGTTCTTC. As protein: CASSDGTSGNNEQFF. The entire variable domain, with the rest obtained from reference TRBV7-3 and TRBJ2-1, is as follows: GAGVSQTPSNKVTEKGKYVELRCDPISGHTALYWYRQSLGQGPEFLIYFQGTGAADDSGLPNDRFFAVRPEGSVSTLKIQRTERGDSAVYLCASSDGTSGNNEQFFGPGTRLTVL.